The sequence of this T cell receptor (beta chain) was determined in a study of T-cell memory formation after mild COVID-19. A remark on this clonotype: Antigen specificity is unknown.

This CDR3 is 13 amino acids long. Germline-derived CDR1 and CDR2 are MGHRA and YSYEKL. Trimming took off 1 base at V and 8 bases at J, with 8 bases between the two ends. Study-wide findings and caveats: SARS-CoV-2 specificity was not confirmed for second-wave clones peaking on day 37. Clones that contracted from day 15 to 85 were balanced CD4/CD8, while later expanders leaned CD4+. A subset of responding clones appeared in pre-infection memory, suggesting cross-reactive memory joined.

UMIs and sample barcodes were carried by the TCR alpha and TCR beta cDNA libraries that 5'RACE produced using constant-segment primers. TCRdb itself ran the 5' RACE reads through MiXCR, one entry per CDR3 protein. The data show hundreds of thousands of distinct CDR3 sequences, with roughly 15% seen just once and 3.5% to 4% held by the top ten. The origin of this receptor is a man between 18 and 35 years old who had mild COVID-19 (a few samples of this study predate the infection). Cell type and time point are not known. This chain uses TRBV4-1 with TRBJ2-2, with unresolved D. The sample taken for sequencing was PBMCs or a T cell subset sorted from them (not recorded which). The CDR3 here is CASSQVPEGELFF. DNA for the CDR3: TGCGCCAGCAGCCAAGTTCCGGAGGGGGAGCTGTTTTTT.